A single sample is the source of the 24 T cell receptor beta chains below, sequenced in a study of glioma-infiltrating T cells. Using RNA template, CDR3s of TCR alpha and beta were amplified with iRepertoire arm-PCR. TCRdb passed the multiplex PCR reads through MiXCR, listing each CDR3 protein once. Of fewer than 55,000 distinct CDR3 sequences listed, 20% to 25% are singletons. Sequences were obtained from glioma tissue, nonneoplastic brain tissue, or PBMCs (not recorded which). Every receptor here comes from a human donor with low-grade glioma or glioblastoma, undergoing nonglioma brain surgery, or in good health (not recorded which).

Regarding this clonotype: Being one base from a much bigger clone, this may be a read error. The chain is built from TRBV12-3 or TRBV12-4 and TRBJ2-7; 8 bases are a match to TRBD1. The J segment lost 10 bases and the V segment lost 6 bases, leaving 14 bases of the junction unmatched. The CDR3 covers 14 residues. CDR3 residues: CASSRGQGSTKQYF. CDR3 coding DNA: TGTGCCAGCAGCCGCGGACAGGGATCTACGAAACAGTACTTC.

In its sample, this clonotype was seen a few times. The chain joins TRBV14 to TRBJ1-2, with D possibly being TRBD1 (6 bases). V dropped 5 bases and J dropped 6 bases, with 10 bases sitting between them. Germline assignment: CDR1 SGHDN and CDR2 FVKESK. The CDR3 contains 12 residues. CDR3 residues: CASSINRDGYTF. The CDR3 DNA reads TGTGCCAGCAGCATCAACAGGGATGGCTACACCTTC.

This clonotype was picked up many times. V and J are TRBV29-1 and TRBJ1-1; 7 bases line up with TRBD1. Trimming took 3 bases from V and 6 from J; bases not matched to a gene: 1. Germline V gene data show CDR1 as SQVTM and CDR2 as ANQGSEA. The CDR3 is made up of 11 amino acids. This CDR3 reads CSVEGTAEAFF. The CDR3 DNA sequence: TGCAGCGTTGAGGGGACAGCTGAAGCTTTCTTT.

This clonotype has at least ten counts. The V gene is TRBV28, the J gene TRBJ1-1; the D gene is possibly TRBD1 (5 bases). Trimming took off 6 bases at V and 0 bases at J, with 11 bases between the two ends. CDR3 size: 14 residues. Germline V gives CDR1 MDHEN, CDR2 SYDVKM. The CDR3 spells CASSLLGVNTEAFF. The CDR3 DNA reads as TGTGCCAGCAGCCTCCTGGGGGTGAACACTGAAGCTTTCTTT. The full variable domain, with the rest looked up from reference TRBV28 and TRBJ1-1, is DVKVTQSSRYLVKRTGEKVFLECVQDMDHENMFWYRQDPGLGLRLIYFSYDVKMKEKGDIPEGYSVSREKKERFSLILESASTNQTSMYLCASSLLGVNTEAFFGQGTRLTVV.

This clonotype showed up many times. The genes are TRBV4-1 and TRBJ1-1, with a tentative D call TRBD1 (5 bases). The CDR3 runs 14 residues. Germline CDR1 reads MGHRA; CDR2 reads YSYEKL. The V and J ends lost 4 bases and 4 bases respectively, with 13 bases between them. The CDR3: CASSLYGGGTEAFF. The DNA for the CDR3 is TGCGCCAGCAGCCTCTATGGGGGGGGCACTGAAGCTTTCTTT.

This clonotype has ten or more counts. The chain couples TRBV2 to TRBJ2-3; 7 positions match TRBD2. Trimming took 3 bases from V and 1 from J; bases not matched to a gene: 10. CDR3 length: 17 amino acids. The germline gives CDR1 SNHLY, CDR2 FYNNEI. The CDR3 region has the DNA TGTGCCAGCAGTGACGCGTCTAGCGGTAAAGGCACAGATACGCAGTATTTT. It translates to CASSDASSGKGTDTQYF.

The chain links TRBV12-3 or TRBV12-4 to TRBJ1-1; tentative D call: TRBD1 (6 bases). This CDR3 contains 15 residues. Trimming stripped 6 bases from V and 5 bases from J, with 19 bases between. CDR3 coding DNA: TGTGCCAGCAGAAACTTCGTCAGGGGTGGGACTGAAGCTTTCTTT. Translated: CASRNFVRGGTEAFF.

In its sample, this clonotype was seen a few times. This sequence joins TRBV5-1 and TRBJ2-7; D may correspond to TRBD1 or TRBD2 (6 bases each). This CDR3 spans 15 amino acids. Trimming shortened V by 7 bases and J by 5 bases, and 22 bases separated the two germline ends. CDR1 SGHRS and CDR2 YFSETQ come from the germline V gene. CDR3 sequence reads: CASSLERGALDEQYF. CDR3 nucleotide sequence: TGCGCCAGCTCCCTCGAGAGGGGGGCTCTAGACGAGCAGTACTTC.

This clonotype showed up many times. One junction end does not reproduce the germline sequence, and a read error may be involved. V is TRBV6-6 and J is TRBJ1-3; 7 bases are a match to TRBD1. CDR1 MNHNY and CDR2 SVGAGI come from the germline V gene (reference sequence). The CDR3 length is 16 residues. CDR3 region: CTSSYSSQGGKNTIYF. The CDR3 DNA is TGTACCAGCAGTTACTCGAGTCAAGGGGGCAAAAACACCATATATTTT.

Of note for this clonotype: This may be a read error, as it is one base from a much larger clone. This chain links TRBV29-1 with TRBJ2-5; possible D gene TRBD1, 5 bases. The CDR3 covers 13 residues. Per the germline V gene, CDR1 is SQVTM and CDR2 is ANQGSEA. CDR3 region: CGVEDRGQETQYF. CDR3 DNA: TGCGGCGTTGAAGATAGGGGACAAGAGACCCAGTACTTC.

Concerning this clonotype itself: Sequence at one end of the junction differs from germline and may be a read error. The chain employs TRBV5-1 and TRBJ1-5; no definite D call. Germline V lookup: CDR1 SGHRS, CDR2 YFSETQ. CDR3 length: 15 residues. The DNA for the CDR3 is TGCGCCAGCAGCGCGGACGGTGATAGCAATCGGCCCCAGCATTTT. Its translation is CASSADGDSNRPQHF.

By sample fraction, this clonotype is medium-sized (0.01 to 0.1%). One end of the junction fails to match germline, which may point to a read error. The gene calls are TRBV6-2 or TRBV6-3 and TRBJ2-5; D unclear. The CDR3 loop spans 11 amino acids. CDR1 is MNHEY, CDR2 SVGEGT, per germline. The CDR3 reads CASIYRETQYF. CDR3 nucleotide sequence: TGTGCCAGCATTTACCGAGAGACCCAGTACTTC.

This clonotype was seen a few times. The rearrangement uses TRBV7-9 and TRBJ2-7, with a possible D match to TRBD1 (6 bases). The CDR3 has 16 residues. V dropped 1 base and J dropped 2 bases, with 15 bases sitting between them. The V gene's germline CDR1 is SEHNR and CDR2 FQNEAQ (reference sequence). The CDR3 loop reads CASSLVDQGITYEQYF. In DNA, the CDR3 is TGTGCCAGCAGCTTAGTCGATCAGGGGATAACCTACGAGCAGTACTTC.

This clonotype was recorded a few times. This sequence joins TRBV12-3 or TRBV12-4 and TRBJ2-2, with D unclear. The CDR3 totals 15 residues. Between the trimmed V and J ends, which lost 3 bases and 6 bases, there was a span of 14 bases. Here the CDR3 DNA reads TGTGCCAGCAGTTTGCTTCCGGTTATAGCCGGGGAGCTGTTTTTT. The encoded protein is CASSLLPVIAGELFF.

As concerns this clonotype: This could be a read error, since a much larger clone is one nucleotide away. The V and J genes are TRBV4-1 and TRBJ1-4; D call uncertain. V dropped 2 bases and J dropped 4 bases, with 11 bases sitting between them. This CDR3 comprises 15 residues. Germline V lookup: CDR1 MGHRA, CDR2 YSYEKL. The chain's CDR3 is CASSQKPASNEKLFF. Written as DNA, the CDR3 is TGCGCCAGCAGCCAAAAACCTGCAAGTAATGAAAAACTGTTTTTT.

This clonotype showed up just a few times. The chain couples TRBV29-1 to TRBJ1-1; D not certain. The V gene's germline CDR1 is SQVTM and CDR2 ANQGSEA. The CDR3 loop spans 12 amino acids. Between the trimmed V and J ends, which lost 3 bases and 2 bases, there was a span of 7 bases. CDR3 protein: CSVEDQNTEAFF. The CDR3 bases are TGCAGCGTTGAGGACCAAAACACTGAAGCTTTCTTT.

This clonotype came up many times. The rearrangement joins TRBV20-1 to TRBJ2-5; D unresolved. This CDR3 contains 14 residues. The ends were cut back, 0 bases at V and 5 bases at J, with 13 bases in the middle. Germline loops: CDR1 DFQATT, CDR2 SNEGSKA (reference sequence). The CDR3 DNA follows: TGCAGTGCTAGAGATCCGACCCCCCAGGAGACCCAGTACTTC. Encoded protein: CSARDPTPQETQYF.

The chain links TRBV20-1 to TRBJ2-3; 11 bases map to TRBD2. The junction had 13 bases not matched to a gene; V was cut back by 6 bases and J by 5 bases. This CDR3 region has 16 residues. Germline lookup yields CDR1 DFQATT and CDR2 SNEGSKA (reference sequence). The CDR3 is CSATILAGGPRDTQYF. For the CDR3, the DNA is TGCAGTGCGACAATATTAGCGGGAGGGCCGCGAGATACGCAGTATTTT.

The rearrangement links TRBV28 to TRBJ2-7; 12 bases are a match to TRBD2. The CDR3 contains 16 residues. Germline CDR1 and CDR2: MDHEN and SYDVKM. CDR3 in amino acids: CVSSLTGTSGPREQYV. The DNA for the CDR3 is TGTGTTAGCAGTTTGACCGGGACTAGCGGGCCCCGTGAGCAGTACGTC.

This clonotype was recorded many times. The chain links TRBV3-1 to TRBJ2-1, with 7 bases identical to TRBD1. V was pared by 9 bases and J by 9 bases, with 5 bases of the junction left unmatched. Germline V gene sequence: CDR1 LGHDT, CDR2 YNNKEL (reference sequence). This CDR3 contains 11 residues. CDR3 sequence (DNA): TGTGCCAGTCAGGGGGTTGGTGAGCAGTTCTTC. Protein: CASQGVGEQFF.

In the case of this clonotype: In this CDR3 the conserved last residue, phenylalanine or tryptophan, is missing, so a read error is likely. The chain is built from TRBV7-3 and TRBJ1-2; D unresolved. Trimming shortened V by 3 bases and J by 7 bases, and 18 bases separated the two germline ends. There are 15 residues in the CDR3. CDR1 is SGHTA, CDR2 FQGTGA, per germline. The CDR3, as DNA: TGTGCCAGCAGCTTGGTCGGCTTCGAATCGGGTGGCTACACCTCC. This encodes CASSLVGFESGGYTS.

This clonotype has ten or more counts. The chain is built from TRBV6-1 and TRBJ1-2; TRBD1 matches at 8 bases. Germline trimming cut 5 bases from V and 8 bases from J; bases unmatched to any gene: 7. From germline, CDR1 is MNHNS and CDR2 SASEGT. This CDR3 has 13 amino acids. CDR3 nucleotides: TGTGCCAGCAGTCTGGACAGGGTAGTCGGCTACACCTTC. Translated: CASSLDRVVGYTF.

This clonotype has ten or more counts. The CDR3 protein is CASSIGRGSNQPQHF. Here the CDR3 DNA reads TGTGCCAGTAGTATCGGGCGCGGAAGCAATCAGCCCCAGCATTTT. The chain joins TRBV19 to TRBJ1-5; D unresolved. Trimming shortened V by 3 bases and J by 1 base, and 10 bases separated the two germline ends. The germline CDR1 and CDR2 sequences are LNHDA and SQIVND (reference sequence). CDR3 length: 15 amino acids.

The CDR3 here is CSVGTEENIQYF. The CDR3, as DNA: TGCAGCGTGGGGACAGAGGAAAACATTCAGTACTTC. V usage is TRBV29-1 and J usage is TRBJ2-4; the match to TRBD1 covers 7 bases. V dropped 6 bases and J dropped 5; count of bases not matched to a gene: 4. The CDR3 covers 12 residues. Germline lookup yields CDR1 SQVTM and CDR2 ANQGSEA. The full variable domain, its missing parts supplied by reference TRBV29-1 and TRBJ2-4, is SAVISQKPSRDICQRGTSLTIQCQVDSQVTMMFWYRQQPGQSLTLIATANQGSEATYESGFVIDKFPISRPNLTFSTLTVSNMSPEDSSIYLCSVGTEENIQYFGAGTRLSVL.